This is a list of T cell receptor beta chains from one sample in a study of blood T cells in healthy people across ages. MiXCR was run by TCRdb on the 5' RACE reads, yielding one entry per CDR3 protein. This sample has more than 450,000 distinct CDR3 sequences; about 27% occur once, and the top ten carry approximately 3.5%. Separately, the same data were catalogued under a study of T cells of mothers and their children.

Sequencing was done on a sample of blood. The receptors derive from a boy between 2 and 10 years old in good health. CDR3s include the opening cysteine and the closing phenylalanine or tryptophan. A D gene is named only where the DNA matches it firmly. Rows may omit the clone size; those that give it use once, few, many or a size class.

d_gene	abundance	v_gene	len	j_gene	CDR3nt	CDR3aa
.	.	TRBV20-1	13	TRBJ2-4	TGCAGTGCTAGACCGAGCGGGCACAACATTCAGTACTTC	CSARPSGHNIQYF
TRBD1	.	TRBV18	15	TRBJ2-3	TGTGCCAGCTCACCCAGAGGACAGGCTTTAGATACGCAGTATTTT	CASSPRGQALDTQYF
TRBD1	.	TRBV10-3	16	TRBJ2-5	TGTACCATCAATGTCCGGGACAGTATCCCACAAGAGACCCAGTACTTC	CTINVRDSIPQETQYF
TRBD2	.	TRBV14	16	TRBJ2-1	TGTGCCAGCAGCCAAACGGGACTAGCGAACTACAATGAGCAGTTCTTC	CASSQTGLANYNEQFF
TRBD1	.	TRBV20-1	13	TRBJ2-7	TGCAGTGCTCATGGGACAGGCTACTACGAGCAGTACTTC	CSAHGTGYYEQYF
.	.	TRBV12-3/TRBV12-4	13	TRBJ2-7	TGTGCCAGCAAGGATAGCGGTACCTACGAGCAGTACTTC	CASKDSGTYEQYF
.	few	TRBV5-1	12	TRBJ2-7	TGCGCCAGCAGGCTCAACAACTACGAGCAGTACTTC	CASRLNNYEQYF
TRBD1	few	TRBV6-2/TRBV6-3	15	TRBJ2-7	TGTGCCAGCAGCAGACTCGGACAGGGAGCCTACGAGCAGTACTTC	CASSRLGQGAYEQYF
TRBD1	.	TRBV5-4	16	TRBJ2-4	TGTGCCAGCAGTCCGGGGACAGGGAGGGCCAAAAACATTCAGTACTTC	CASSPGTGRAKNIQYF
.	few	TRBV20-1	13	TRBJ1-1	TGCAGTGCTACTACGCCCGGGGGCACTGAAGCTTTCTTT	CSATTPGGTEAFF
TRBD2	many	TRBV12-3/TRBV12-4	14	TRBJ2-4	TGTGCCAGCAGTTTAACGGGGGGGCAAAACATTCAGTACTTC	CASSLTGGQNIQYF
.	.	TRBV20-1	16	TRBJ2-4	TGCAGTGCTACTGCGGCGGGTAGAGGTTGGGAAAACATTCAGTACTTC	CSATAAGRGWENIQYF
.	few	TRBV6-4	14	TRBJ2-1	TGTGCCAACCTCCAGCGATTTACCTACAATGAGCAGTTCTTC	CANLQRFTYNEQFF
.	.	TRBV27	10	TRBJ2-1	TGTGCCAGGGGGGAGGTACGGAAGTTCTTC	CARGEVRKFF
TRBD2	.	TRBV12-3/TRBV12-4	17	TRBJ2-3	TGTGCCAGCAGTTTAGGTAGCGGGGGGGCAGATCAAGATACGCAGTATTTT	CASSLGSGGADQDTQYF
TRBD1	.	TRBV7-9	14	TRBJ2-7	TGTGCCAGCAGCGTCACAGGGGCCTCCTACGAGCAGTACTTC	CASSVTGASYEQYF
TRBD2	once	TRBV3-1	15	TRBJ2-5	TGTGCCAGCAGCTGGGGACTAGCGGTCGGGGAGACCCAGTACTTC	CASSWGLAVGETQYF
.	.	TRBV29-1	15	TRBJ2-3	TGCAGCGTTATTGGGGGGCCGAGAGTGGGAGATACGCAGTATTTT	CSVIGGPRVGDTQYF
.	.	TRBV12-3/TRBV12-4	14	TRBJ1-3	TGTGCCAGCGGCCCGTCGGGATCTGGAAACACCATATATTTT	CASGPSGSGNTIYF
TRBD1	.	TRBV30	13	TRBJ1-2	TGTGCCTGGAATACAGGGGGCAACTATGGCTACACCTTC	CAWNTGGNYGYTF
TRBD1	.	TRBV6-1	14	TRBJ2-7	TGTGCCAGCATAGAAGCGGGACAGGGCTACGAGCAGTACTTC	CASIEAGQGYEQYF
.	.	TRBV13	14	TRBJ2-7	TGTGCCAGCAGCTTTGTGCCAGGGATGGGCGAGCAGTACTTC	CASSFVPGMGEQYF